These T cell receptor beta chains were read from a single sample in a study of blood T cell repertoires in COVID-19. This table comes from immunoSEQ multiplex PCR, and its TCRdb copy is limited to in-frame clones, with some not included. The data hold about 70,000 clones, with approximately 86% observed a single time. The sample consisted of peripheral blood. The receptors were gathered from a human donor in a cohort sampled during active COVID-19. Each CDR3 is given with its conserved first and last residue. D genes are given only for firm matches. For some rows the clone size is stated as once, few or many, or as a class when expanded; others skip it.

len: 15
d_gene: TRBD2
v_gene: TRBV7-3
abundance: -
j_gene: TRBJ2-5
CDR3aa: CASSSGLTSLGSQYF
CDR3nt: TGTGCCAGCAGCTCCGGTTTGACTAGCTTGGGGTCCCAGTACTTC

len: 16
d_gene: TRBD1
v_gene: TRBV4-3
abundance: -
j_gene: TRBJ2-5
CDR3aa: CASSQDPGQGAETQYF
CDR3nt: TGCGCCAGCAGCCAAGATCCCGGACAGGGGGCCGAGACCCAGTACTTC

len: 14
d_gene: -
v_gene: TRBV2
abundance: -
j_gene: TRBJ1-3
CDR3aa: CASSGRGRGNTIYF
CDR3nt: TGTGCCAGCAGTGGGAGGGGAAGAGGAAACACCATATATTTT

len: 14
d_gene: -
v_gene: TRBV6-6
abundance: -
j_gene: TRBJ1-2
CDR3aa: CASSYGAGIYGYTF
CDR3nt: TGTGCCAGCAGTTACGGGGCAGGGATCTATGGCTACACCTTC

len: 15
d_gene: TRBD1
v_gene: TRBV5-6
abundance: -
j_gene: TRBJ1-2
CDR3aa: CASSPTTGGAYGYTF
CDR3nt: TGTGCCAGCAGCCCAACCACAGGGGGGGCCTATGGCTACACCTTC

len: 15
d_gene: TRBD2
v_gene: TRBV7-2
abundance: once
j_gene: TRBJ2-3
CDR3aa: CASSFLAGRGDTQYF
CDR3nt: TGTGCCAGCAGCTTTCTAGCGGGGCGGGGAGATACGCAGTATTTT

len: 15
d_gene: TRBD2
v_gene: TRBV7-2
abundance: few
j_gene: TRBJ2-3
CDR3aa: CASSFSSGHTDTQYF
CDR3nt: TGTGCCAGCAGCTTTTCTAGCGGGCACACAGATACGCAGTATTTT

len: 16
d_gene: TRBD2
v_gene: TRBV5-1
abundance: -
j_gene: TRBJ2-1
CDR3aa: CASSLELAGPPGGQFF
CDR3nt: TGCGCCAGCAGCTTGGAACTAGCGGGGCCCCCGGGGGGGCAGTTCTTC

len: 15
d_gene: -
v_gene: TRBV4-1
abundance: few
j_gene: TRBJ1-2
CDR3aa: CASSQDKWGLGGYTF
CDR3nt: TGCGCCAGCAGCCAAGATAAATGGGGGCTGGGAGGCTACACCTTC

len: 16
d_gene: -
v_gene: TRBV7-2
abundance: -
j_gene: TRBJ2-1
CDR3aa: CASSPVDLTGMGEQFF
CDR3nt: TGTGCCAGCAGCCCAGTCGACCTAACGGGGATGGGTGAGCAGTTCTTC

len: 14
d_gene: TRBD1
v_gene: TRBV2
abundance: -
j_gene: TRBJ2-3
CDR3aa: CASFEGAFTDTQYF
CDR3nt: TGTGCCAGCTTTGAGGGGGCCTTCACAGATACGCAGTATTTT

len: 13
d_gene: TRBD1
v_gene: TRBV12-3/TRBV12-4
abundance: -
j_gene: TRBJ1-2
CDR3aa: CASSKTGAWGYTF
CDR3nt: TGTGCCAGCAGTAAGACAGGGGCCTGGGGCTACACCTTC

len: 18
d_gene: -
v_gene: TRBV21-1
abundance: -
j_gene: TRBJ1-1
CDR3aa: CASSKEGGVQGMNTEAFF
CDR3nt: TGTGCCAGCAGCAAAGAGGGCGGTGTTCAGGGTATGAACACTGAAGCTTTCTTT

len: 16
d_gene: -
v_gene: TRBV6-4
abundance: few
j_gene: TRBJ2-1
CDR3aa: CASSDSPGRGHGEQFF
CDR3nt: TGTGCCAGCAGTGACTCCCCCGGGCGGGGGCACGGTGAGCAGTTCTTC

len: 18
d_gene: TRBD1
v_gene: TRBV19
abundance: -
j_gene: TRBJ1-1
CDR3aa: CASSIDPGGTGANTEAFF
CDR3nt: TGTGCCAGTAGTATAGACCCCGGCGGGACAGGGGCTAACACTGAAGCTTTCTTT

len: 13
d_gene: -
v_gene: TRBV4-3
abundance: -
j_gene: TRBJ1-4
CDR3aa: CASSRRDNEKLFF
CDR3nt: TGCGCCAGCAGCCGACGGGATAATGAAAAACTGTTTTTT

len: 14
d_gene: -
v_gene: TRBV10-3
abundance: -
j_gene: TRBJ1-2
CDR3aa: CAISEFGGAGGYTF
CDR3nt: TGTGCCATCAGTGAGTTTGGGGGCGCAGGGGGCTACACCTTC

len: 13
d_gene: -
v_gene: TRBV6-5
abundance: -
j_gene: TRBJ1-2
CDR3aa: CASSPNRVTDYTF
CDR3nt: TGTGCCAGCAGTCCTAACAGGGTAACGGACTACACCTTC

len: 14
d_gene: -
v_gene: TRBV7-2
abundance: -
j_gene: TRBJ2-1
CDR3aa: CASSPVSGYNEQFF
CDR3nt: TGTGCCAGCAGCCCCGTTAGTGGTTACAATGAGCAGTTCTTC

len: 16
d_gene: -
v_gene: TRBV28
abundance: -
j_gene: TRBJ1-3
CDR3aa: CASSSAGGSAGNTIYF
CDR3nt: TGTGCCAGCAGTTCCGCCGGGGGGTCGGCTGGAAACACCATATATTTT

len: 17
d_gene: TRBD2
v_gene: TRBV18
abundance: -
j_gene: TRBJ2-3
CDR3aa: CASSRAGTSGLTDTQYF
CDR3nt: TGTGCCAGCTCACGGGCCGGGACTAGCGGGCTCACAGATACGCAGTATTTT

len: 11
d_gene: -
v_gene: TRBV5-6
abundance: -
j_gene: TRBJ2-5
CDR3aa: CASSIRETQYF
CDR3nt: TGTGCCAGCAGCATTAGAGAGACCCAGTACTTC